A selection of T cell receptor beta chains follows, all from one sample in a study of cytomegalovirus exposure and HLA in healthy donors. Clones were read by immunoSEQ multiplex PCR, and TCRdb kept only the in-frame ones, dropping some. The sample contains about 95,000 clones, 75% to 85% of which appear only once. The sample consisted of PBMCs. All receptors derive from a woman aged 40 to 50 in good health and CMV-seronegative. CDR3s include the opening cysteine and the closing phenylalanine or tryptophan.

V	J	CDR3
TRBV9	TRBJ2-1	CASSVTGTSGGNEQFF
TRBV5-4	TRBJ2-4	CASSLGRGQGGIQYF
TRBV5-1	TRBJ2-3	CASSLGQNTNTQYF
TRBV6-5	TRBJ2-5	CASSWDSQETQYF
TRBV9	TRBJ1-2	CASSVGTGQGLYGYTF
TRBV5-6	TRBJ1-5	CASSLGRRLQPQHF
TRBV19	TRBJ1-2	CASRKDRGRYGYTF
TRBV5-8	TRBJ1-5	CASSRGQGAGQPQHF
TRBV30	TRBJ2-7	CAWSPGTGPPYEQYF
TRBV11-1	TRBJ1-1	CASSPRTGGANTEAFF
TRBV18	TRBJ1-1	CASSPMLRTEAFF
TRBV19	TRBJ1-2	CASSVPRVYGYTF
TRBV7-6	TRBJ1-3	CASSLAGGGNTIYF
TRBV6-6	TRBJ2-6	CASSPSAGANVLTF
TRBV11-3	TRBJ2-7	CASSYGTSGSEQYF
TRBV7-2	TRBJ2-1	CASSLKGQGYNEQFF
TRBV15	TRBJ2-5	CATSTPSGAGGSETQYF
TRBV2	TRBJ1-1	CASSGLPDRGTEAFF
TRBV4-3	TRBJ2-1	CASSQESRGTYNEQFF
TRBV5-1	TRBJ1-4	CASSLAGTGGEKLFF
TRBV9	TRBJ2-7	CASSVSGVYEQYF
TRBV5-6	TRBJ2-7	CASSLEGTTYEQYF
TRBV4-3	TRBJ2-7	CASSQEARTYEQYF
TRBV6-5	TRBJ2-7	CASSYPGTAGGHEQYF
TRBV27	TRBJ1-2	CASSIRGQGGGYTF
TRBV4-2	TRBJ2-5	CASSQVSSGGIQETQYF
TRBV10-1	TRBJ1-6	CASSETLGQGDSPLHF
TRBV6-6	TRBJ1-2	CASSRDGGYGYTF
TRBV4-1	TRBJ1-5	CASSLSDRQPWGWPQHF
TRBV15	TRBJ1-2	CATSDATGVNGYTF
TRBV11-2	TRBJ2-7	CASSSSAYEQYF
TRBV4-1	TRBJ1-1	CASSHLDSLNTEAFF
TRBV12-5	TRBJ1-2	CASSTVITGGYTF
TRBV10-3	TRBJ1-3	CAINRAGNTIYF
TRBV7-9	TRBJ2-5	CASSPPDRGQETQYF
TRBV9	TRBJ1-1	CASSVGAYTEAFF
TRBV5-1	TRBJ1-1	CASSPGSQGTEAFF
TRBV6-1	TRBJ1-1	CASSESGYTEAFF
TRBV6-1	TRBJ1-1	CASSVTGMNTEAFF
TRBV19	TRBJ1-2	CASNTGQAPNYGYTF
TRBV7-2	TRBJ2-7	CASSLEQGGYEQYF
TRBV9	TRBJ2-7	CASSAGQQISYEQYF